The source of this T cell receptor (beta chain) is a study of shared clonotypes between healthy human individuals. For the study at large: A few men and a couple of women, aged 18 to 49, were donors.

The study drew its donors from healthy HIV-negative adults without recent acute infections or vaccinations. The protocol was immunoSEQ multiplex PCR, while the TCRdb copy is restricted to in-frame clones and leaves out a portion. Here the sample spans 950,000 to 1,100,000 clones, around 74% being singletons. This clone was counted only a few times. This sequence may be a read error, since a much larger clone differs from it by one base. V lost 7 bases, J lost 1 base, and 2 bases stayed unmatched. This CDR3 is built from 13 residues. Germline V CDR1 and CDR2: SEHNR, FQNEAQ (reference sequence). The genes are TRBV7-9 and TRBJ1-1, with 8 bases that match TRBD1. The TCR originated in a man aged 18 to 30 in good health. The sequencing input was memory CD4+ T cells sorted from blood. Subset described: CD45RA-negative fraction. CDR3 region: CASIGQGNTEAFF. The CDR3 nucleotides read TGTGCCAGCATAGGACAGGGGAACACTGAAGCTTTCTTT.